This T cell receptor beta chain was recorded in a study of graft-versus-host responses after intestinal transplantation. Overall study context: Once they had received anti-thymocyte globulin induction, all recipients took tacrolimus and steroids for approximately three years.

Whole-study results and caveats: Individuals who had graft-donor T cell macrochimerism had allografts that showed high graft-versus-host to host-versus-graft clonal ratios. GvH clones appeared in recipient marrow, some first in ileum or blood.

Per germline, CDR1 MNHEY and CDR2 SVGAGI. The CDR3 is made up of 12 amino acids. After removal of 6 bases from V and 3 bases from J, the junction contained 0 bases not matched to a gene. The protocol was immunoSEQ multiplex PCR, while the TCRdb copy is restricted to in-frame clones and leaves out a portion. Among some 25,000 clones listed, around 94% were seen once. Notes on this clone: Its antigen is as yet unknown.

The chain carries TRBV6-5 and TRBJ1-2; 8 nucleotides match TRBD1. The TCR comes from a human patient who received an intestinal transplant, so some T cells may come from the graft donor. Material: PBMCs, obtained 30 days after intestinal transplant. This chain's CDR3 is CASRGQDYGYTF. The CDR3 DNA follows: TGTGCCAGCAGGGGACAGGACTATGGCTACACCTTC.